Following are 18 T cell receptor beta chains from one sample sequenced in a study of blood T cells in healthy people across ages. Next came a second PCR, run for about 7 to 11 cycles, which used a sample-barcoded 5' primer along with a J-beta primer mix. TCRdb re-analysed the 5' RACE reads in MiXCR, keeping a single row per CDR3 protein. The sample comprises hundreds of thousands of distinct CDR3 sequences, about 27% of which are singletons, and over 3.5% rests with the top ten. These data were also reused for a study on T cells of mothers and their children.

Sequenced sample: blood. Receptors were obtained from a boy younger than 10 in good health.

V gene TRBV3-1 combines with J gene TRBJ2-7; 9 bases are shared with TRBD1. The CDR3 runs to 14 residues. From germline, CDR1 is LGHDT and CDR2 YNNKEL (reference sequence). V trimming: 5 bases; J trimming: 3 bases; junction bases outside the gene matches: 5. CDR3 in amino acids: CASSYRDRDYEQYF. CDR3 DNA sequence: TGTGCCAGCAGCTACCGGGACAGGGACTACGAGCAGTACTTC.

This clonotype was seen a handful of times. The chain links TRBV4-2 to TRBJ1-4, with 7 bases lining up with TRBD1. Germline values: CDR1 LGHNA, CDR2 YNFKEQ. The trim removed 2 bases at V and 7 bases at J, leaving 10 bases unmatched. This CDR3 region has 16 residues. CDR3 sequence (DNA): TGTGCCAGCAGCCAATTAGGGGGCCTAGGTCCTGAAAAACTGTTTTTT. Translated, it gives CASSQLGGLGPEKLFF.

V usage is TRBV6-2 or TRBV6-3 and J usage is TRBJ2-7; D not resolved. The CDR3 has 11 amino acids. The germline CDR1 and CDR2 sequences are MNHEY and SVGEGT. V was cut by 4 bases and J by 5 bases, with 6 bases left in between. The CDR3 DNA is TGTGCCAGCAGTTCCGTCCACGAGCAGTACTTC. This translates into CASSSVHEQYF.

This clonotype has only a few counts. The V gene is TRBV7-3, the J gene TRBJ2-4; possibly TRBD1 for D (5 bases). The CDR3 spans 15 residues. V was clipped by 2 bases and J by 1 base, with 9 bases between them. Germline V lookup: CDR1 SGHTA, CDR2 FQGTGA. The CDR3 DNA reads as TGTGCCAGCAGCTTAGTGTCAGGGGCCAAAAACATTCAGTACTTC. The encoded protein is CASSLVSGAKNIQYF.

This clonotype has only a few counts. The rearrangement links TRBV28 to TRBJ2-7; either TRBD1 or TRBD2 may supply D (5 bases each). Trimming removed 5 bases at V and 2 bases at J, with 16 bases between. The germline CDR1 and CDR2 sequences are MDHEN and SYDVKM. The CDR3 runs to 15 residues. This chain's CDR3 is CASSRQGAAPYEQYF. DNA for the CDR3: TGTGCCAGCAGTCGCCAGGGAGCGGCCCCCTACGAGCAGTACTTC.

The rearrangement links TRBV3-1 to TRBJ2-3; D possibly corresponds to TRBD2 (7 bases). The CDR3 runs 16 residues. CDR1 and CDR2 from the germline V gene are LGHDT and YNNKEL (reference sequence). V gave up 0 bases and J gave up 4 bases, with 14 bases separating them. The chain's CDR3 is CASSQEQGREADTQYF. DNA of the CDR3: TGTGCCAGCAGCCAAGAGCAGGGGAGGGAAGCAGATACGCAGTATTTT.

The V call is TRBV4-1, the J call TRBJ2-7; D may be TRBD2 (5 bases). The germline CDR1 and CDR2 sequences are MGHRA and YSYEKL. The CDR3 is 15 residues long. Between the trimmed V and J ends, which lost 4 bases and 3 bases, there was a span of 16 bases. The CDR3 bases are TGCGCCAGCAGCCGAGAGTCCGAGGGATACTACGAGCAGTACTTC. As protein: CASSRESEGYYEQYF.

This clonotype was recorded a few times. The chain is built from TRBV6-2 or TRBV6-3 and TRBJ2-5; maybe TRBD2 (6 bases). This CDR3 region has 15 residues. In germline, CDR1 is MNHEY, CDR2 SVGEGT. Deletions cut 2 bases from V and 3 bases from J, with 13 bases between. The CDR3 reads CASSYAGRREETQYF. CDR3 nucleotides: TGTGCCAGCAGTTACGCGGGACGAAGAGAAGAGACCCAGTACTTC.

This chain links TRBV6-1 with TRBJ2-5, with D possibly TRBD1 on 6 matching bases. Trimming left V 7 bases short and J 2 bases short, with 11 bases between. Germline assignment: CDR1 MNHNS and CDR2 SASEGT. This CDR3 has 13 amino acids. The CDR3 reads CASTGAPQETQYF. The DNA for the CDR3 is TGTGCCAGCACAGGGGCCCCACAAGAGACCCAGTACTTC.

This clonotype was counted many times. This sequence joins TRBV9 and TRBJ2-7, with D possibly TRBD1 on 6 matching bases. In germline, CDR1 is SGDLS, CDR2 YYNGEE. The CDR3 extends over 14 amino acids. V was cut by 0 bases and J by 3 bases, with 10 bases left in between. The CDR3 loop is CASSVGTASYEQYF. As DNA, the CDR3 is TGTGCCAGCAGCGTAGGGACAGCCAGCTACGAGCAGTACTTC.

This clonotype was found a few times. V is TRBV9 and J is TRBJ2-2; D not resolved. CDR3 length: 14 amino acids. Trimming pared 4 bases from V and 1 base from J, leaving 8 bases between. The germline V gene encodes CDR1 SGDLS and CDR2 YYNGEE. The CDR3 coding sequence is TGTGCCAGCAGCCCCCGCGGGAACACCGGGGAGCTGTTTTTT. Its translation is CASSPRGNTGELFF.

The genes are TRBV20-1 and TRBJ2-7, with 7 bases aligning to TRBD2. The CDR3 extends over 16 amino acids. Germline assignment: CDR1 DFQATT and CDR2 SNEGSKA (reference sequence). V was pared by 4 bases and J by 1 base, with 13 bases of the junction left unmatched. CDR3 nucleotides: TGCAGTGCTAAATCCGGACTAGGCTTACTTTCCTACGAGCAGTACTTC. Amino acids: CSAKSGLGLLSYEQYF.

The V call is TRBV5-6, the J call TRBJ2-7; tentative D call: TRBD1 (5 bases). Germline V gene data show CDR1 as SGHDT and CDR2 as YYEEEE. This CDR3 is 15 amino acids long. V was shortened by 1 base and J by 0 bases, with 11 bases between the two germline ends. The CDR3 loop reads CASSLWGATSYEQYF. As DNA, the CDR3 is TGTGCCAGCAGCTTGTGGGGCGCTACCTCCTACGAGCAGTACTTC. Looking up the rest from reference TRBV5-6 and TRBJ2-7 gives the full variable domain: DAGVTQSPTHLIKTRGQQVTLRCSPKSGHDTVSWYQQALGQGPQFIFQYYEEEERQRGNFPDRFSGHQFPNYSSELNVNALLLGDSALYLCASSLWGATSYEQYFGPGTRLTVT.

In this sample, this clonotype turned up a few times. One junction end does not reproduce the germline sequence, and a read error may be involved. This chain joins TRBV5-1 and TRBJ1-3, with D perhaps TRBD1 (5 bases). This CDR3 has 16 residues. Germline V gene data show CDR1 as SGHRS and CDR2 as YFSETQ. The CDR3 nucleotides are TGCGCCAGCAGCAACTCCGGGGCGAGCTCTGGAAACACCATGTATTTT. Residues: CASSNSGASSGNTMYF.

In its sample, this clonotype was seen a few times. Written as DNA, the CDR3 is TGTGCCAGCAGCTTGTTTTCGGTACTAGCGGGAGGGCCAATCGGCAATGAGCAGTTCTTC. Its protein is CASSLFSVLAGGPIGNEQFF. The chain employs TRBV7-6 and TRBJ2-1, with TRBD2 identical over 13 bases. V trimming: 3 bases; J trimming: 6 bases; junction bases outside the gene matches: 17. This CDR3 is built from 20 residues. CDR1 and CDR2 from the germline V gene are SGHVS and FNYEAQ.

This clonotype was found a few times. The chain links TRBV5-1 to TRBJ2-1, with D possibly being TRBD1 or TRBD2 (5 bases each). Deletions cut 7 bases from V and 7 bases from J, with 21 bases between. Germline loops: CDR1 SGHRS, CDR2 YFSETQ. This CDR3 has 15 amino acids. The CDR3 region has the DNA TGCGCCAGCGCCAACACGGGAAAGACAGATAATGAGCAGTTCTTC. Translated, it gives CASANTGKTDNEQFF. The full variable domain, completed using reference TRBV5-1 and TRBJ2-1, is KAGVTQTPRYLIKTRGQQVTLSCSPISGHRSVSWYQQTPGQGLQFLFEYFSETQRNKGNFPGRFSGRQFSNSRSEMNVSTLELGDSALYLCASANTGKTDNEQFFGPGTRLTVL.

The CDR3 reads CASSGRRGQETQYF. The DNA of the CDR3 is TGTGCCAGCAGTGGACGCAGGGGCCAAGAGACCCAGTACTTC. The V gene is TRBV2, the J gene TRBJ2-5; maybe TRBD1 (6 bases). The CDR3 contains 14 residues. V lost 4 bases to trimming and J lost 1 base, with 10 bases between them. The germline CDR1 and CDR2 sequences are SNHLY and FYNNEI.

The rearrangement uses TRBV27 and TRBJ2-3; 7 bases line up with TRBD1. Unmatched junction bases numbered 11, after V lost 5 bases and J lost 0 bases. Germline assignment: CDR1 MNHEY and CDR2 SMNVEV (reference sequence). The CDR3 runs to 17 residues. This CDR3 is CASSLLRTGVSTDTQYF. As DNA, the CDR3 is TGTGCCAGCAGTCTCCTCAGGACAGGCGTAAGCACAGATACGCAGTATTTT.